This T cell receptor beta chain was captured by sequencing in a study of blood T cell repertoires in COVID-19. In the study overall: Italy, Spain and the United States were the sources of the convalescent and acute COVID-19 samples. PBMCs, B-cell-depleted T cells, or T cells were the source of the cDNA or gDNA that made up the material.

Original data processing: Nucleated cell number was recorded as an estimate derived from reference gene primer amplification. Sequenced by immunoSEQ multiplex PCR; TCRdb stores in-frame clones only, minus some. V, J and clone size are those of that table, while D and trimming were read from the DNA. The table lists approximately 84,000 clones, about 83% of them singletons, with 25% to 35% in the top ten. Germline CDR1 reads MNHEY; CDR2 reads SMNVEV (reference sequence). The ends lost 6 bases at V and 8 bases at J; junction bases unmatched: 11. This CDR3 spans 16 amino acids. The chain recombines TRBV27 with TRBJ2-1, with 12 bases that match TRBD2. The sequence derives from a woman of 80 years or more with acute or convalescent COVID-19. Input material: peripheral blood. The CDR3 DNA reads TGTGCCAGCAGCCCCAAGACTAGCGGGAGAATGGATGAGCAGTTCTTC. It translates to CASSPKTSGRMDEQFF.